The rows below give T cell receptor beta chains drawn from one sample of a study of blood T cell repertoires in COVID-19. The data were produced by immunoSEQ multiplex PCR, yet TCRdb's version contains in-frame clones alone and is incomplete. The table has 200,000 to 300,000 clones, 80% to 95% seen once. Sequenced input: peripheral blood. The receptors originated from a man between 25 and 39 years old with COVID-19, enrolled during active disease. The CDR3 runs from the conserved cysteine through the conserved F or W. A D gene is named only where the DNA matches it firmly. Where a row states a size, it is once, few, many or the class of an expanded clone; other rows omit it.

v_call	d_call	clone_size	j_call	cdr3_aa	cdr3_nt
TRBV10-3	TRBD1	-	TRBJ1-4	CAIGKGQSAEKLFF	TGTGCCATCGGTAAGGGACAGTCGGCTGAAAAACTGTTTTTT
TRBV7-9	-	-	TRBJ1-3	CASSSPLQEDSGNTIYF	TGTGCCAGCAGCTCCCCACTTCAGGAAGACTCTGGAAACACCATATATTTT
TRBV3-1/TRBV3-2	-	-	TRBJ2-2	CASSQGATPSTGELFF	TGTGCCAGCAGCCAAGGGGCCACCCCGAGCACCGGGGAGCTGTTTTTT
TRBV9	TRBD1	-	TRBJ1-1	CASSVVDRGLTEAFF	TGTGCCAGCAGCGTAGTCGACAGGGGGCTCACTGAAGCTTTCTTT
TRBV2	TRBD2	-	TRBJ2-5	CASSEGGGWETQYF	TGTGCCAGCAGTGAAGGCGGGGGGTGGGAGACCCAGTACTTC
TRBV5-1	-	-	TRBJ2-5	CASSRLEPEETQYF	TGCGCCAGCAGTCGACTAGAACCCGAAGAGACCCAGTACTTC
TRBV12-3/TRBV12-4	-	-	TRBJ2-1	CASSSGDEQFF	TGTGCCAGCAGTTCGGGGGACGAGCAGTTCTTC
TRBV25-1	-	-	TRBJ1-2	CASSEYGGAYGYTF	TGTGCCAGCAGTGAATATGGGGGCGCCTATGGCTACACCTTC
TRBV3-1/TRBV3-2	-	-	TRBJ1-3	CASSQDGGNTIYF	TGTGCCAGCAGCCAAGACGGTGGAAACACCATATATTTT
TRBV6-6	-	-	TRBJ2-5	CASTQGMETQYF	TGTGCCAGCACCCAGGGGATGGAGACCCAGTACTTC
TRBV6-5	TRBD1	-	TRBJ1-2	CASSYSGQGYGYTF	TGTGCCAGCAGTTACTCTGGACAGGGATATGGCTACACCTTC
TRBV19	-	few	TRBJ1-1	CASWQGRGEAFF	TGTGCCAGTTGGCAGGGGAGAGGCGAAGCTTTCTTT
TRBV24-1	-	-	TRBJ1-2	CATNVPWSFWDYGYTF	TGTGCCACCAACGTCCCATGGAGTTTCTGGGACTATGGCTACACCTTC
TRBV3-1/TRBV3-2	TRBD1	-	TRBJ2-4	CASSPRDRGAKNIQYF	TGTGCCAGCAGCCCCCGGGACAGGGGAGCCAAAAACATTCAGTACTTC
TRBV19	-	-	TRBJ1-5	CASTDRIPFSNQPQHF	TGTGCCAGTACGGACAGAATCCCCTTTAGCAATCAGCCCCAGCATTTT
TRBV9	-	-	TRBJ2-1	CASSVAGTSSYNEQFF	TGTGCCAGCAGCGTAGCTGGCACAAGCTCCTACAATGAGCAGTTCTTC
TRBV3-1/TRBV3-2	-	-	TRBJ2-3	CASSQVGSFPDTQYF	TGTGCCAGCAGCCAAGTTGGTAGCTTCCCAGATACGCAGTATTTT
TRBV7-2	-	-	TRBJ2-7	CASSFQGPFEQYF	TGTGCCAGCAGCTTCCAGGGGCCTTTCGAGCAGTACTTC
TRBV5-6	TRBD1	-	TRBJ2-5	CASSLAQGAFKTQYF	TGTGCCAGCAGCTTGGCTCAGGGGGCGTTCAAGACCCAGTACTTC
TRBV3-1/TRBV3-2	-	-	TRBJ1-4	CASSQAQTHATNEKLFF	TGTGCCAGCAGCCAAGCCCAGACTCATGCAACTAATGAAAAACTGTTTTTT
TRBV7-3	-	-	TRBJ2-2	CASSRTPGGENTGELFF	TGTGCCAGCAGCCGAACACCCGGCGGAGAGAACACCGGGGAGCTGTTTTTT
TRBV30	TRBD2	-	TRBJ2-5	CAWSVVSGGPGTQYF	TGTGCCTGGAGTGTGGTTAGCGGGGGCCCGGGGACCCAGTACTTC
TRBV18	TRBD1	-	TRBJ1-2	CASSPYDREFGYTF	TGTGCCAGCTCACCATACGACAGGGAATTTGGCTACACCTTC
TRBV2	TRBD1	-	TRBJ1-1	CASSEAHSWTGMNTEAFF	TGTGCCAGCAGTGAAGCGCACTCGTGGACAGGGATGAACACTGAAGCTTTCTTT
TRBV7-9	TRBD1	-	TRBJ2-5	CASSQGRGRAETQYF	TGTGCCAGCAGCCAGGGCAGGGGGCGCGCGGAGACCCAGTACTTC
TRBV2	TRBD2	-	TRBJ2-1	CASSPTGLAAYNEQFF	TGTGCCAGCAGCCCTACAGGACTAGCGGCTTACAATGAGCAGTTCTTC
TRBV23-1	TRBD1	-	TRBJ2-1	CASSQRTRQGAYNEQFF	TGCGCCAGCAGTCAGCGTACGAGACAGGGGGCCTACAATGAGCAGTTCTTC
TRBV18	-	-	TRBJ2-5	CASSPAPAVRETQYF	TGTGCCAGCTCACCGGCTCCCGCAGTCCGAGAGACCCAGTACTTC
TRBV30	-	-	TRBJ1-1	CAWSNRGTEAFF	TGTGCCTGGAGTAACCGGGGCACTGAAGCTTTCTTT